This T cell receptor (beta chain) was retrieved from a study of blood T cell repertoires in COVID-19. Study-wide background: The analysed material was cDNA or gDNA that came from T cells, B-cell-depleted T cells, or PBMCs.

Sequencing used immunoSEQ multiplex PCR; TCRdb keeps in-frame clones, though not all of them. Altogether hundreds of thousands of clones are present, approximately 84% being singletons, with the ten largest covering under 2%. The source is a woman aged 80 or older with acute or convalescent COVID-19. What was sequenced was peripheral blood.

CDR3 nucleotide sequence: TGTGCCAGCAGCCTGGGACAGGGGGCGGATGAGCAGTTCTTC. Amino acids: CASSLGQGADEQFF. The V call is TRBV5-8, the J call TRBJ2-1, with 12 nucleotides matching TRBD1. CDR1 and CDR2 (germline): SGHTS, YDEGEE. Trimming took 4 bases from V and 8 from J; bases not matched to a gene: 4. CDR3 length equals 14 residues. The full variable domain, rest sourced from reference TRBV5-8 and TRBJ2-1, is EAGVTQSPTHLIKTRGQQATLRCSPISGHTSVYWYQQALGLGLQFLLWYDEGEERNRGNFPPRFSGRQFPNYSSELNVNALELEDSALYLCASSLGQGADEQFFGPGTRLTVL.